Here is one TCR beta chain with its context. The protocol was immunoSEQ multiplex PCR, while the TCRdb copy is restricted to in-frame clones and leaves out a portion. The table shows 100,000 or so clones, with about 80% occurring only once. The entry originates in a study of T cell responses to AZD1222 COVID-19 vaccine. The CDR3 totals 13 residues. In germline, CDR1 is SGDLS, CDR2 YYNGEE. Trimming took 1 base from V and 5 from J, leaving 8 bases between them. The V and J genes are TRBV9 and TRBJ2-3, with D uncertain. This TCR was recovered from an adult in good health. The material was peripheral blood, obtained on day 0 of AZD1222 vaccination. The CDR3, as DNA: TGTGCCAGCAGCGTAATGATGGGAGATACGCAGTATTTT. This encodes CASSVMMGDTQYF.